The 25 T cell receptor beta chains in this list originate from one sample, sequenced in a study of CD8 T cells in Susac syndrome. The authors reverse transcribed roughly 0.5 to 1 ug RNA with random hexamers. TCRdb reprocessed the immunoSEQ multiplex PCR reads with MiXCR, giving one entry per CDR3 protein. In the table there are about 200,000 distinct CDR3 sequences, roughly 92% of which are singletons. The sample taken for sequencing was CD8+ T cells from PBMCs. These receptors all come from a human donor with multiple sclerosis.

V and J are TRBV6-4 and TRBJ2-3, with D tentatively TRBD2 (6 bases). Germline assignment: CDR1 MRHNA and CDR2 SNTAGT. Trimming removed 0 bases from V and 3 bases from J, with 7 bases in between. The CDR3 covers 14 residues. CDR3 region: CASSDSGGTDTQYF. CDR3 sequence (DNA): TGTGCCAGCAGTGACTCGGGGGGAACAGATACGCAGTATTTT.

The J gene is TRBJ1-5, the V gene TRBV2; D gene uncertain. Trimming stripped 0 bases from V and 5 bases from J, with 11 bases between. The CDR3 contains 15 residues. Germline values: CDR1 SNHLY, CDR2 FYNNEI. The CDR3 region has the DNA TGTGCCAGCAGTGAAGCGGAGGCAGGTCATCAGCCCCAGCATTTT. This gives the protein CASSEAEAGHQPQHF.

This clonotype was recorded only once. This chain uses TRBV3-1 with TRBJ2-1; the D is unclear. CDR3 length equals 16 residues. The V and J ends lost 0 bases and 7 bases respectively, with 16 bases between them. CDR1 is LGHDT and CDR2 is YNNKEL in the germline V gene (reference sequence). The CDR3 sequence is CASSQDFFGPDNEQFF. CDR3 sequence (DNA): TGTGCCAGCAGCCAAGATTTTTTCGGGCCCGATAATGAGCAGTTCTTC.

DNA for the CDR3: TGTGCCAGCAGCCAAGTGGGGCCAGATCAAGAGACCCAGTACTTC. Translation: CASSQVGPDQETQYF. The rearrangement joins TRBV3-1 to TRBJ2-5, with D perhaps TRBD1 (5 bases). V dropped 1 base and J dropped 2 bases, with 11 bases sitting between them. CDR3 length equals 15 residues. CDR1 and CDR2 from the germline V gene are LGHDT and YNNKEL (reference sequence).

The chain uses TRBV27 and TRBJ1-4; D is ambiguous. CDR1 MNHEY and CDR2 SMNVEV come from the germline V gene (reference sequence). V lost 6 bases to trimming and J lost 12 bases, with 20 bases between them. The CDR3 contains 14 residues. The chain's CDR3 is CASSPIGLVMELFF. For the CDR3, the DNA is TGTGCCAGCAGCCCTATAGGATTGGTCATGGAACTGTTTTTT.

The V gene is TRBV6-5, the J gene TRBJ1-2; D is possibly TRBD1 (6 bases). This CDR3 contains 11 residues. Trimming pared 8 bases from V and 8 bases from J, leaving 12 bases between. Germline V CDR1 and CDR2: MNHEY, SVGAGI. CDR3 in amino acids: CASGEGQGYTF. The DNA of the CDR3 is TGTGCCAGCGGGGAGGGACAAGGCTACACCTTC.

This sequence joins TRBV7-2 and TRBJ1-5; perhaps TRBD1 as D (5 bases). Trimming removed 2 bases at V and 2 bases at J, with 10 bases between. CDR1 and CDR2 (germline): SGHTA, FQGNSA. The length of the CDR3 is 15 residues. The CDR3 protein is CASSLLVGGNQPQHF. The CDR3 bases are TGTGCCAGCAGCTTATTGGTAGGGGGCAATCAGCCCCAGCATTTT. The full variable domain, completed using reference TRBV7-2 and TRBJ1-5, is GAGVSQSPSNKVTEKGKDVELRCDPISGHTALYWYRQSLGQGLEFLIYFQGNSAPDKSGLPSDRFSAERTGGSVSTLTIQRTQQEDSAVYLCASSLLVGGNQPQHFGDGTRLSIL.

This chain joins TRBV9 and TRBJ1-2; 7 bases map to TRBD1. The CDR3 sequence is 13 residues long. Germline CDR1 reads SGDLS; CDR2 reads YYNGEE. V was clipped by 4 bases and J by 2 bases; unmatched bases: 2. This chain's CDR3 is CASSKGQNYGYTF. In nucleotides, the CDR3 is TGTGCCAGCAGCAAGGGACAGAACTATGGCTACACCTTC.

The chain combines TRBV4-3 with TRBJ2-7; TRBD1 matches at 10 bases. CDR1 is LGHNA and CDR2 is YSLEER in the germline V gene. This CDR3 contains 15 residues. V gave up 0 bases and J gave up 3 bases; unmatched junction bases: 2. DNA of the CDR3: TGCGCCAGCAGCCAAGATTGGGACAGGGGCTACGAGCAGTACTTC. Translation: CASSQDWDRGYEQYF.

This clonotype was picked up one time. V gene TRBV7-9 combines with J gene TRBJ2-1; D not certain. Between the trimmed V and J ends, which lost 5 bases and 3 bases, there was a span of 17 bases. The V gene's germline CDR1 is SEHNR and CDR2 FQNEAQ (reference sequence). The length of the CDR3 is 16 residues. Here the CDR3 reads CASSAVGLSGYNEQFF. The CDR3 DNA reads TGTGCCAGCAGCGCCGTCGGGTTGTCGGGCTACAATGAGCAGTTCTTC.

The V and J genes are TRBV6-2 or TRBV6-3 and TRBJ2-2; D ambiguous. This CDR3 region has 15 residues. Germline V lookup: CDR1 MNHEY, CDR2 SVGEGT. The ends were cut back, 1 base at V and 4 bases at J, with 10 bases in the middle. As DNA, the CDR3 is TGTGCCAGCAGTTACTACCTAGGGTCCACCGGGGAGCTGTTTTTT. It is translated as CASSYYLGSTGELFF.

The chain recombines TRBV7-9 with TRBJ2-3; D perhaps matches TRBD2 (5 bases). Trimming removed 8 bases from V and 0 bases from J, with 21 bases in between. Germline V lookup: CDR1 SEHNR, CDR2 FQNEAQ (reference sequence). The CDR3 runs 17 residues. Here the CDR3 reads CASRPGSGGPSTDTQYF. The CDR3 DNA reads TGTGCCAGCCGCCCGGGGAGTGGCGGCCCTAGCACAGATACGCAGTATTTT.

The V and J genes are TRBV4-1 and TRBJ2-4; weak D call: TRBD1 (5 bases). The CDR3 is 17 amino acids. Germline CDR1 MGHRA, CDR2 YSYEKL. The germline V and J ends were trimmed by 1 base and 2 bases, with 15 bases remaining between them. The CDR3 here is CASSQGPLQDTKNIQYF. CDR3 DNA sequence: TGCGCCAGCAGCCAAGGCCCCCTACAGGATACCAAAAACATTCAGTACTTC.

Here the CDR3 DNA reads TGTGCCAGCAGTTCGGTAGCGGGCTCCTACGAGCAGTACTTC. Translating gives CASSSVAGSYEQYF. The V call is TRBV3-1, the J call TRBJ2-7; 7 nucleotides line up with TRBD2. The germline CDR1 and CDR2 sequences are LGHDT and YNNKEL (reference sequence). The junction had 5 bases not matched to a gene; V was cut back by 6 bases and J by 0 bases. The CDR3 runs 14 residues.

The chain is built from TRBV9 and TRBJ1-6, with D unclear. CDR3 size: 13 residues. The germline V gene encodes CDR1 SGDLS and CDR2 YYNGEE. The germline V and J ends were trimmed by 7 bases and 8 bases, with 13 bases remaining between them. CDR3 sequence reads: CASGGSSDSPLHF. The DNA of the CDR3 is TGTGCCAGCGGTGGCAGTAGCGATTCACCCCTCCACTTT.

The chain's CDR3 is CASSPMRRRGNQPQHF. The CDR3 DNA follows: TGTGCCAGCTCACCGATGCGGCGGAGGGGCAATCAGCCCCAGCATTTT. The V gene is TRBV18, the J gene TRBJ1-5, with D uncertain. CDR3 length equals 16 residues. V shed 3 bases and J shed 2 bases, with 14 bases lying between them. Germline CDR1 KGHSH, CDR2 LQKENI.

The chain employs TRBV6-5 and TRBJ2-5; D possibly corresponds to TRBD2 (7 bases). The CDR3 has 14 residues. Trimming took off 8 bases at V and 5 bases at J, with 18 bases between the two ends. Germline CDR1 and CDR2: MNHEY and SVGAGI. For the CDR3, the DNA is TGTGCCAGCCGTATTGGTCGGGGGGCTGAGACCCAGTACTTC. Translation: CASRIGRGAETQYF.

The chain couples TRBV6-2 or TRBV6-3 to TRBJ1-5, with D unclear. The CDR3 contains 13 residues. Deletions cut 5 bases from V and 6 bases from J, with 11 bases between. Germline V CDR1 and CDR2: MNHEY, SVGEGT. CDR3 nucleotide sequence: TGTGCCAGCAGTCACGGATGGGGTCAGCCCCAGCATTTT. Its translation: CASSHGWGQPQHF.

This clonotype came up once. The DNA for the CDR3 is TGTGCCAGCTCACCAGTTTACAGGAACCAGCCCCAGCATTTT. Encoded protein: CASSPVYRNQPQHF. The chain joins TRBV18 to TRBJ1-5; a possible D gene is TRBD1 (5 bases). Trimming removed 2 bases from V and 7 bases from J, with 12 bases in between. Germline CDR1 reads KGHSH; CDR2 reads LQKENI. There are 14 residues in the CDR3.

The rearrangement joins TRBV25-1 to TRBJ2-2; 7 bases line up with TRBD1. The germline V gene encodes CDR1 MGHDK and CDR2 SYGVNS. Losses at the gene ends were 4 bases for V and 3 bases for J; bases not matched to a gene: 8. The CDR3 runs to 16 residues. CDR3 sequence (DNA): TGTGCCAGCAGTGCAAACTGGGACAGCTACACCGGGGAGCTGTTTTTT. It translates to CASSANWDSYTGELFF.

The V call is TRBV6-5, the J call TRBJ2-5, with a tentative D call TRBD2 (7 bases). Germline V gene lookup returns CDR1 MNHEY and CDR2 SVGAGI. V lost 5 bases and J 5 bases, leaving 21 bases between the germline ends. The CDR3 contains 16 residues. This CDR3 is CASSNLPGGGTETQYF. The CDR3 DNA reads as TGTGCCAGCAGTAACCTCCCTGGGGGGGGCACTGAGACCCAGTACTTC.

With respect to this clonotype: The conserved phenylalanine or tryptophan is not found at the CDR3 terminus, so this likely reflects a read error. The chain carries TRBV7-8 and TRBJ2-1; maybe TRBD2 (6 bases). The CDR3 consists of 15 residues. Germline CDR1 SGHVS, CDR2 FQNEAQ. V lost 6 bases and J 6 bases, leaving 18 bases between the germline ends. CDR3 residues: CASRLTRMGGNEQFS. The CDR3 DNA sequence: TGTGCCAGCAGGCTAACTAGGATGGGAGGCAATGAGCAGTTCTCC.

The chain recombines TRBV9 with TRBJ2-3; D gene uncertain. Trimming left V 3 bases short and J 6 bases short, with 8 bases between. CDR1 and CDR2 from the germline V gene are SGDLS and YYNGEE. This CDR3 is 12 amino acids long. The CDR3 nucleotides read TGTGCCAGCAGCGACCCCCCGGATACGCAGTATTTT. Translating it yields CASSDPPDTQYF.

The chain is built from TRBV3-1 and TRBJ2-5; D uncertain. The CDR3 runs to 14 residues. Per germline, CDR1 LGHDT and CDR2 YNNKEL (reference sequence). Trimming took 4 bases from V and 4 from J, leaving 13 bases between them. CDR3 DNA sequence: TGTGCCAGCAGCCGGATTTGGGAAGGAGAGACCCAGTACTTC. This encodes CASSRIWEGETQYF.

The chain carries TRBV7-9 and TRBJ2-3; no firm D call. Trimming removed 4 bases at V and 1 base at J, with 9 bases between. Looked up from germline, CDR1 is SEHNR and CDR2 is FQNEAQ (reference sequence). The CDR3 is made up of 14 amino acids. CDR3 sequence: CASSSMYGTDTQYF. CDR3 DNA: TGTGCCAGCAGCTCAATGTATGGCACAGATACGCAGTATTTT.